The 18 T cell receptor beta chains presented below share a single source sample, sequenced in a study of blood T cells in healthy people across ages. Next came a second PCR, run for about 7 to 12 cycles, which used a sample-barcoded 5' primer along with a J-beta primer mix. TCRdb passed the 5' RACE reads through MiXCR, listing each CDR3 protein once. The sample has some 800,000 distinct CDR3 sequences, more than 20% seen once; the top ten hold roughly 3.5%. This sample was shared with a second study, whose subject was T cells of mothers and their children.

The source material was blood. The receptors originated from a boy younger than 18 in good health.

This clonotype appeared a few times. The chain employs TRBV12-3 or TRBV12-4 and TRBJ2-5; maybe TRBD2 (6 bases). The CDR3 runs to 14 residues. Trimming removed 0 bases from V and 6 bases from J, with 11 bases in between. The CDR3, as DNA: TGTGCCAGCAGTTTAGCGGGACTTCGACAGACCCAGTACTTC. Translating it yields CASSLAGLRQTQYF.

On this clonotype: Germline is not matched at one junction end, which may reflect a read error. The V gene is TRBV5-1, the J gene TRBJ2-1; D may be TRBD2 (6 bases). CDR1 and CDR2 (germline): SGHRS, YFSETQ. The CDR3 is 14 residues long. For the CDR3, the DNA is TGCGCCAGCAGCCCGGGACTCTCCCACAATGAGCAGTTCTTC. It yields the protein CASSPGLSHNEQFF.

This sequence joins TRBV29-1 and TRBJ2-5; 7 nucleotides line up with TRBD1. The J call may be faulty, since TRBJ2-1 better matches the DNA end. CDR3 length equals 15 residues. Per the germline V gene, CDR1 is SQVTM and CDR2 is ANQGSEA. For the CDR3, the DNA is TGCAGCGTTAGGTTCGTGACAGGGCTTAGCGATGAGCAGTTCTTC. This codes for CSVRFVTGLSDEQFF.

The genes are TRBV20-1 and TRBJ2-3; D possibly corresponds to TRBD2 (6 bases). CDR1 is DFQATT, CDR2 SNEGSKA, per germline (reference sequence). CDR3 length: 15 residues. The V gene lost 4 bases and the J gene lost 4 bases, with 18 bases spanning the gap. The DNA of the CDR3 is TGCAGTGCTACTAGGGCCAGGGAGGATGCAGATACGCAGTATTTT. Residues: CSATRAREDADTQYF.

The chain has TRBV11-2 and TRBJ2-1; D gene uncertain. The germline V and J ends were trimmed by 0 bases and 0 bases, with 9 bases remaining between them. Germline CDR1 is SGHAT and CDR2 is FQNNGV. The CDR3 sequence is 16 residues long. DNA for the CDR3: TGTGCCAGCAGCTTAGACAGCACCCGCTCCTACAATGAGCAGTTCTTC. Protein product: CASSLDSTRSYNEQFF.

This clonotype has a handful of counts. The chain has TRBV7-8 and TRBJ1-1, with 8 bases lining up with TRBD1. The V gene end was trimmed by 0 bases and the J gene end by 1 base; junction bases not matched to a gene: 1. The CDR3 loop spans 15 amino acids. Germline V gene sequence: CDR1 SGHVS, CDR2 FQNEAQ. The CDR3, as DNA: TGTGCCAGCAGCTTAGCGGGGACAGGGAACACTGAAGCTTTCTTT. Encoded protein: CASSLAGTGNTEAFF.

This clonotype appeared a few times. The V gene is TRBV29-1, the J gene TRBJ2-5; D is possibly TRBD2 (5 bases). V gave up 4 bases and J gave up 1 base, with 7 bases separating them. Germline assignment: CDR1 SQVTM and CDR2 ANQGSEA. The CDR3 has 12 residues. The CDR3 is CSVAAGQETQYF. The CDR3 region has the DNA TGCAGCGTTGCGGCGGGCCAAGAGACCCAGTACTTC.

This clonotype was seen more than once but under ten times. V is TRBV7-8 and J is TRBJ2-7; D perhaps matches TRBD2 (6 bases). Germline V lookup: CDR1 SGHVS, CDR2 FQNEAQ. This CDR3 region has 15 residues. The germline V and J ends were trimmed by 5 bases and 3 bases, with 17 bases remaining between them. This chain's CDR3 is CASSNRDSHLYEQYF. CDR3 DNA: TGTGCCAGCAGCAACCGGGACTCTCATCTCTACGAGCAGTACTTC.

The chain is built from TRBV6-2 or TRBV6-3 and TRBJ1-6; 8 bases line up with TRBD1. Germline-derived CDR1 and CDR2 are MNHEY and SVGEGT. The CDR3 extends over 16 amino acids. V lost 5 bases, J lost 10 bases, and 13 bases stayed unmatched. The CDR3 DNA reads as TGTGCCAGCAGTGCTTCGACGGACAGGGATGGCTCACCCCTCCACTTT. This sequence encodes CASSASTDRDGSPLHF.

The CDR3 protein is CASSLAPGTLNSPLHF. CDR3 in DNA: TGTGCCAGCAGTTTAGCGCCCGGGACCTTAAATTCACCCCTCCACTTT. The chain employs TRBV12-3 or TRBV12-4 and TRBJ1-6; D possibly corresponds to TRBD1 (5 bases). Trimming removed 0 bases at V and 7 bases at J, with 13 bases between. This CDR3 region has 16 residues.

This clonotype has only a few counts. CDR3 nucleotide sequence: TGTGCCACCAGGGACAGGCCTTTCTCTGGAAACACCATATATTTT. Translating it yields CATRDRPFSGNTIYF. The chain uses TRBV6-5 and TRBJ1-3; 8 nucleotides agree with TRBD1. The J segment lost 0 bases and the V segment lost 10 bases, leaving 8 bases of the junction unmatched. Germline loops: CDR1 MNHEY, CDR2 SVGAGI. The CDR3 covers 15 residues.

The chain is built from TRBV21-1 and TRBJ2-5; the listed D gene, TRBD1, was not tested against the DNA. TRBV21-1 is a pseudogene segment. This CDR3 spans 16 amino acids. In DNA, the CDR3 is TGTGCCAGCAGCAAAGATCGGGGCGGACTACCAGAGATCCAGTACTTC. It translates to CASSKDRGGLPEIQYF.

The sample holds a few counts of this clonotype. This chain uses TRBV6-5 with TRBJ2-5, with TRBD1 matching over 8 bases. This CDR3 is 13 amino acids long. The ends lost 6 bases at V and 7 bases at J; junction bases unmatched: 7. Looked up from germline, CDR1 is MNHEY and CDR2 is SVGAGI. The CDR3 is CASRARQGWTQYF. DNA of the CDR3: TGTGCCAGCAGGGCCCGACAGGGGTGGACCCAGTACTTC.

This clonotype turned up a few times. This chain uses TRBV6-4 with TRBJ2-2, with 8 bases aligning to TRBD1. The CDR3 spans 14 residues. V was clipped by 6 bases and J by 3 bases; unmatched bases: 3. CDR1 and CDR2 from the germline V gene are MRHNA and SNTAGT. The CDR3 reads CASRKTGDTGELFF. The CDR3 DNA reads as TGTGCCAGCAGGAAGACAGGGGACACCGGGGAGCTGTTTTTT.

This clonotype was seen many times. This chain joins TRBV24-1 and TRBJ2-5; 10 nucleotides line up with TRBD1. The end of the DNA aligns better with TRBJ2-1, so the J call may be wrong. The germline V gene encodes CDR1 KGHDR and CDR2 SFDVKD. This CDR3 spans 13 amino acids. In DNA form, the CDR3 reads TGTGCCACTAGGACAGGGGGTAACAATGAGCAGTTCTTC. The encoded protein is CATRTGGNNEQFF.

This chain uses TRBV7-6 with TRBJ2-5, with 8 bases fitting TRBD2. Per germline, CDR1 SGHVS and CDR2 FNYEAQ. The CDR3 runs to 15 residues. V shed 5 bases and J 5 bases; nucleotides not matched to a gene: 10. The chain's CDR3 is CASSPIAGPRETQYF. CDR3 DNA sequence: TGTGCCAGCAGCCCCATAGCGGGGCCTCGGGAGACCCAGTACTTC.

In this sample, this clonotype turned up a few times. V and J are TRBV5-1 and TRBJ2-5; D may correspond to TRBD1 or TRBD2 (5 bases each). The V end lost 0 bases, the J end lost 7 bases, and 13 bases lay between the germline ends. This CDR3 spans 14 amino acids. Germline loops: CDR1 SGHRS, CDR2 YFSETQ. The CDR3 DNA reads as TGCGCCAGCAGCTTGGCCGGGGCTCCAGGGACCCAGTACTTC. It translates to CASSLAGAPGTQYF. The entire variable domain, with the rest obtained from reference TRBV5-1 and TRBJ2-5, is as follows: KAGVTQTPRYLIKTRGQQVTLSCSPISGHRSVSWYQQTPGQGLQFLFEYFSETQRNKGNFPGRFSGRQFSNSRSEMNVSTLELGDSALYLCASSLAGAPGTQYFGPGTRLLVL.

This CDR3 is CASSLRRGRDTGELFF. The CDR3 region has the DNA TGTGCCAGCAGTTTAAGGAGGGGGCGCGACACCGGGGAGCTGTTTTTT. V is TRBV12-3 or TRBV12-4 and J is TRBJ2-2; D might be TRBD1 (7 bases). The CDR3 is 16 residues long. The V end lost 2 bases, the J end lost 3 bases, and 13 bases lay between the germline ends.